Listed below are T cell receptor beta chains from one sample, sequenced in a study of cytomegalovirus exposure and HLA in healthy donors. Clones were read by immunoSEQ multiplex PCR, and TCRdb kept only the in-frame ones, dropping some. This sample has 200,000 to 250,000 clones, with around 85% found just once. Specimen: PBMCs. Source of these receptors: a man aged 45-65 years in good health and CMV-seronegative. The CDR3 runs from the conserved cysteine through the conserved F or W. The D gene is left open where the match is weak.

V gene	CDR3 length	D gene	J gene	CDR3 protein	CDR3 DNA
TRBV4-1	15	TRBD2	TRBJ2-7	CASRQTSGRAEEQYF	TGCGCCAGCAGACAGACTAGCGGGAGGGCGGAAGAGCAGTACTTC
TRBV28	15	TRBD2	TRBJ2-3	CASTPAGGGGDTQYF	TGTGCCAGCACCCCTGCGGGAGGCGGTGGAGATACGCAGTATTTT
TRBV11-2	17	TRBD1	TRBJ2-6	CASSVGTGISGANVLTF	TGTGCCAGCAGCGTCGGGACAGGGATCTCTGGGGCCAACGTCCTGACTTTC
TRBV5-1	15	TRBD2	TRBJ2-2	CASSWSGSGTGELFF	TGCGCCAGCAGCTGGAGCGGGAGTGGAACCGGGGAGCTGTTTTTT
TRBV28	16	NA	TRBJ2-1	CASRRGGTGSYNEQFF	TGTGCCAGCAGGCGAGGCGGGACTGGCTCCTACAATGAGCAGTTCTTC
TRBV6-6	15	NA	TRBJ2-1	CASSYSRGGYNEQFF	TGTGCCAGCAGTTACTCGAGAGGGGGTTACAATGAGCAGTTCTTC
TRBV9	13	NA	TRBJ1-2	CASSVEFQTPRTF	TGTGCCAGCAGCGTAGAGTTTCAGACCCCCAGGACCTTC
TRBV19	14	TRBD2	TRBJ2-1	CASRREAGYNEQFF	TGTGCCAGCCGCCGGGAGGCGGGGTACAATGAGCAGTTCTTC
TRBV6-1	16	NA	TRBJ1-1	CASSEALRAGMTEAFF	TGTGCCAGCAGTGAAGCGCTTCGGGCAGGGATGACTGAAGCTTTCTTT
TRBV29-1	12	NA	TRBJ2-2	CSVAARAGELFF	TGCAGCGTTGCAGCCCGGGCCGGGGAGCTGTTTTTT
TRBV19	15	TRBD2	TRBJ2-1	CASSPLAGVRNEQFF	TGTGCCAGTAGTCCCCTAGCGGGGGTGAGGAATGAGCAGTTCTTC
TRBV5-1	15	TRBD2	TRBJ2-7	CASSLVAVGGYEQYF	TGCGCCAGCAGCTTGGTGGCGGTCGGGGGGTACGAGCAGTACTTC
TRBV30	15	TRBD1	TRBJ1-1	CAWAPGQIMNTEAFF	TGTGCCTGGGCACCGGGACAGATAATGAACACTGAAGCTTTCTTT
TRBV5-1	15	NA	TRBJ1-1	CASSESGTQNTEAFF	TGCGCCAGCAGCGAGTCCGGGACACAGAACACTGAAGCTTTCTTT